This TCR beta chain is from a study of blood T cell repertoires in COVID-19. Whole-study context: Samples taken during acute and convalescent COVID-19 were collected in the United States, Italy and Spain. PBMCs, B-cell-depleted T cells, or T cells were the source of the cDNA or gDNA that made up the material.

The CDR3 contains 11 residues. From germline, CDR1 is SGHTA and CDR2 FQGNSA. V was shortened by 4 bases and J by 9 bases, with 9 bases between the two germline ends. Profiled with immunoSEQ multiplex PCR; TCRdb holds only in-frame clones, not every one. The sample has around 140,000 clones, roughly 80% seen once. The TCR sequence derives from a man aged 65 to 79 who had recovered from COVID-19. The specimen was peripheral blood. The rearrangement joins TRBV7-2 to TRBJ2-5, with TRBD2 as a possible D gene (6 bases). The CDR3: CASSSREAQYF. For the CDR3, the DNA is TGTGCCAGCAGCTCAAGGGAGGCCCAGTACTTC.